The following is a T cell receptor (beta chain) sequence with its context. The record originates from a study of CD8 T cells in Susac syndrome. The authors reverse transcribed roughly 0.5 to 1 ug RNA with random hexamers. TCRdb re-derived calls from the immunoSEQ multiplex PCR reads in MiXCR, one entry per CDR3 protein. The data hold 330,000 or so distinct CDR3 sequences, with over 75% observed a single time. Trimming cost V 7 bases and J 4 bases, with 14 bases left between them. The CDR3 has 14 residues. This receptor was obtained from a human donor with multiple sclerosis. The material sequenced was CD8+ T cells from PBMCs. The chain recombines TRBV12-3 or TRBV12-4 with TRBJ2-1, with D maybe TRBD2 (5 bases). DNA for the CDR3: TGTGCCAGCACCGACGGGGAGAGATACAATGAGCAGTTCTTC. The encoded protein is CASTDGERYNEQFF.